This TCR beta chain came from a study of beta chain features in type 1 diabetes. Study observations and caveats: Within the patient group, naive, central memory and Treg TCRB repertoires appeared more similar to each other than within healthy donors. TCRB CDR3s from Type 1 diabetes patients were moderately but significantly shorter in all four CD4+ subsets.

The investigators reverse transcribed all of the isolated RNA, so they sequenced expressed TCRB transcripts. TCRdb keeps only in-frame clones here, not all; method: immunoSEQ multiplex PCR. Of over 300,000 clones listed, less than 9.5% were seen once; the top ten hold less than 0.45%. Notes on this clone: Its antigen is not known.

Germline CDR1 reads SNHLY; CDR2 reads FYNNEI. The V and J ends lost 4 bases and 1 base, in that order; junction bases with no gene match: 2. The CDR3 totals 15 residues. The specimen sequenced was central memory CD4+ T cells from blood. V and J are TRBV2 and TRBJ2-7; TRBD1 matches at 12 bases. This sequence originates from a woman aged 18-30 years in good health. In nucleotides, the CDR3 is TGTGCCAGCAGTGGGGACAGGGGGCTTTCCTACGAGCAGTACTTC. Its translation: CASSGDRGLSYEQYF. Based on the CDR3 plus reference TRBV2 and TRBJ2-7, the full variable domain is EPEVTQTPSHQVTQMGQEVILRCVPISNHLYFYWYRQILGQKVEFLVSFYNNEISEKSEIFDDQFSVERPDGSNFTLKIRSTKLEDSAMYFCASSGDRGLSYEQYFGPGTRLTVT.